This T cell receptor beta chain was found in a study of cytomegalovirus exposure and HLA in healthy donors (dated 2017 in TCRdb). About the study as a whole: In an earlier analysis of roughly 590 of the donors, about 260 Gb of sequence data and 117 million unique TCR beta sequences from some 170 million T cells were reported. On average, 235,054 unique TCR beta nucleotide sequences were sequenced per donor among a few hundred genotyped donors of the cohort, with 15% to 20% of those sequences being non-productive. Donor age, sex, ethnicity and CMV serostatus were collected together with the repertoire data. The aim of the study was to test whether cataloging public T cell receptors could identify signatures of past pathogen exposure. The study used immunosequencing to profile the T cell repertoires of approximately 690 subjects and linked those repertoires to cytomegalovirus serostatus. All discovery cohort repertoires had been generated on a single sequencing platform. Both class I and class II loci were covered by HLA typing, at four-digit resolution. Genome-wide SNP genotypes for about three fifths of the roughly 670 donors were used in a later genetic analysis, which treated that subset as a discovery cohort. About 300 gigabases of sequencing data and roughly 81 million unique TCR sequences made up an early release that covered fewer than 650 HLA-typed donors. To study patterns of TCR occurrence, a later analysis re-analyzed previously published TCR beta repertoires from just over 650 donors and added high-resolution HLA genotyping. In an earlier analysis of several hundred of the donors, high-throughput TCR beta sequencing was used to judge whether each TCR beta V gene segment behaved as functional or pseudogenic. Besides the first cohort of under 700 subjects, a separate validation cohort made up of 120 or so different subjects was used. To predict cytomegalovirus infection status, the study combined high-throughput TCR immunosequencing, statistical association of individual TCRs with disease status, and machine learning. The later analysis used no new phenotypic data to find candidate immune exposures, relying instead on TCR beta sequences and their occurrence across donors. Of the approximately 400 genotyped donors, around 81% fell in the genetic ancestry cluster associated with self-reported Caucasian donors. Typing coverage varied by locus: roughly 620-640 donors for A, B, C, DRB1 and DQB1; approximately 520 for DQA1; approximately 610 for DPA1; 400 to 480 for DPB1. About five DR-DQ haplotypes were treated as single units for association and clustering because of strong linkage in the cohort.

The cohort was made up of 666 healthy bone marrow donors. Cohort members were all nominally healthy when sampled, although unrecorded immune exposures were likely present. The donor tested CMV seronegative, placing the donor among the roughly 340 seronegative members of the cohort. A peripheral blood sample was collected from each donor, and TCR beta sequencing was performed on peripheral blood mononuclear cells. The Qiagen DNeasy Blood Extraction Kit was used to extract genomic DNA from the blood cell samples. Receptor amplification or capture employed the immunoSEQ multiplex PCR assay. For the multiplex PCR, a mixture combining 60 forward primers for TCR Vbeta segments and 13 reverse primers for TCR Jbeta segments was used. The CDR3 region of rearranged TCR beta genes was amplified from genomic DNA by a multiplex PCR assay. The amplified TCR beta libraries were sequenced on the Illumina HiSeq System as 87-base-pair reads. On the study's bioinformatics: In a later analysis, some 80 million unique TCR beta chains were counted across the roughly 610 repertoires, and approximately 9.9 million of these chains were shared by at least two donors. Raw reads were error-corrected and collapsed into unique sequences by a nearest-neighbor algorithm in which closely related sequences were merged to remove PCR and sequencing errors. V, D and J gene segments were assigned by aligning CDR3 sequences to IMGT reference sequences. For a sequence to be retained, at least a six-nucleotide match to both a V gene segment and a J gene segment was required. Rearrangements were classified as productive when the CDR3 lacked stop codons and remained in frame with V and J, and all other rearrangements were classified as non-productive. Following IMGT convention, CDR3 was defined as the stretch from the second conserved V-encoded cysteine up to the conserved J-encoded phenylalanine. The earlier analysis of a few hundred of the donors excluded sequences that lacked an unambiguous match to a single V gene segment. In an earlier analysis of 500 to 750 of the donors, V segments were called functional above 56.7% productive rearrangements and were called segregating when the between-donor standard deviation exceeded 5%. A statistical classification framework was developed to diagnose cytomegalovirus status using the catalog of TCR beta chain sequences. A later analysis assigned V and J genes by comparing TCR nucleotide sequences with IMGT/GENE-DB human TR gene sequences. The TCRdist pipeline was used in a later analysis to assign CDR3 sequences and most-parsimonious VDJ recombination scenarios. In a later analysis, every TCR beta chain was defined by the combination of its CDR3 amino acid sequence and its V-gene family, and reads without a unique V-gene family were dropped. To address suspected cross-contamination and a sequencing artifact, a later analysis removed several hundred highly shared, low-generation-probability nucleotide sequences. A later analysis calculated a clonal expansion index for each public chain from normalized within-repertoire ranks of inferred template counts. A later analysis computed generation probabilities with a VDJ recombination model fitted to out-of-frame rearrangements, and checked the results against IGoR. Hypergeometric tests were used in a later analysis to score TCR-TCR, TCR-HLA and TCR-CMV co-occurrence, with a repertoire-size bias correction applied to the TCR pairs. False discovery rates were estimated in a later analysis by permuting HLA or CMV assignments 20 times. In a later analysis, co-occurring TCRs were grouped using DBSCAN, with TCRdist sequence similarity added in when clustering inside HLA-allele-positive subsets. Repertoires with fewer than 30,000 or more than 120,000 public chains were left out of co-occurrence clustering, as were about 5 repertoires with anomalous nucleotide sharing. In its TCRdb copy, this immuneACCESS table keeps in-frame sequences only and misses some clones. Where compared with another copy, unresolved V genes explain less than half of these, and the others have no known cause. V and J calls and clone size are those listed in that table; D and trimming were worked out from the DNA. Within this sample are about 170,000 clones, with under 90% of them counted one time only. The ten largest clones add up to roughly 1.5% of the sample.

CDR1 and CDR2 were assigned from the germline V gene as SNHLY and FYNNEI. The CDR3 holds 13 amino acids from the cysteine to the phenylalanine. The CDR3 DNA has 39 bases and is translated from base 1. Relative to germline, V is 8 bases shorter and J is 5 bases shorter, with 16 bases between their ends. The full study reports these points: In a later analysis, 15,000 to 20,000 TCR beta sequences were associated with specific HLA alleles at a false discovery rate of 0.05. In a later analysis, the rate of TCR association differed among HLA loci, with DRB1 alleles having the most associated TCRs and HLA-C alleles having the fewest. A later analysis found that HLA-associated TCR beta chains were more clonally expanded and had lower generation probabilities than equally common non-associated chains. According to a later analysis, parvovirus B19, influenza, CMV and Epstein-Barr virus appeared linked to several top co-occurrence clusters. Because HLA typing was unavailable for some donors at each locus, only the typed subset was used in association tests. When HLA alleles, especially DR and DQ, strongly co-occurred, TCR associations were difficult to assign to individual alleles. An earlier analysis of around 500 of the donors showed that most TCR beta V segments appeared in productive rearrangements either about 87% or about 30% of the time, which broadly matched IMGT annotations. Sequencing depth was assumed to be roughly uniform across donors in the presence/absence analyses, though that assumption may not hold. For the cohort, immune exposure information was limited to CMV serostatus. A few of the identified cytomegalovirus-associated TCR beta chains were confirmed in vitro to be specific for cytomegalovirus antigens. A group of highly shared sequence variants was considered likely to be a technical artifact of the sequencing pipeline. The authors suggested that the approach could potentially be extended to other disease states and immunological phenotypes. A further reported finding was that TCR beta sequences accurately predicted the HLA-A and HLA-B alleles for most subjects in the first cohort. In a later genetic analysis, fewer N-insertions in productive TCRs were reported among donors in an Asian-associated ancestry cluster than the roughly 640-donor mean. The classifier was reported to diagnose cytomegalovirus status with high specificity and sensitivity in both the original and validation cohorts. V-gene and J-gene trimming of TCR beta chains was associated with a missense DCLRE1C variant in a later genetic analysis, and the association was replicated in an independent cohort. In the study, 150 to 200 TCR beta chains were listed as associated with cytomegalovirus. In a later analysis, most CMV-associated TCR beta chains were found to appear HLA-restricted, with HLA associations seemingly driven largely by CMV exposure. In this cohort, only TCR beta chains were sequenced, and detectable features were limited by the absence of alpha or paired-chain data. Most TCR sequences were observed very rarely across donors, whereas some public TCRs were present in many individuals. Correlated functional status among segregating V segments might reflect linkage disequilibrium, but an unknown experimental factor could not be ruled out. Some IMGT-functional V segments, including TRBV6-2 and TRBV6-3, could not be distinguished by the 87-base-pair reads and were therefore excluded. Because counts were too low, around 17 rarely observed V segments, including chromosome 9 orphons, were left out of the earlier analysis of 587 of the donors.

Concerning this clone itself: The specificity of this receptor is unknown. Base qualities were left out, and no much larger clone turns up one base away.

The TCR was taken from a male donor in good health and CMV-seronegative. This receptor chain uses TRBV2 and TRBJ2-7; the best D guess is TRBD1, with 6 bases matching. The sample was PBMCs. CDR3 loop: CASPSGGGNEQYF. The DNA sequence is TGTGCCAGCCCATCTGGTGGGGGCAACGAGCAGTACTTC. When the CDR3 is completed using the reference TRBV2 and TRBJ2-7 genes on either side, the full variable domain is EPEVTQTPSHQVTQMGQEVILRCVPISNHLYFYWYRQILGQKVEFLVSFYNNEISEKSEIFDDQFSVERPDGSNFTLKIRSTKLEDSAMYFCASPSGGGNEQYFGPGTRLTVT.